This T cell receptor (beta chain) was sequenced for a study of PD-L1 blockade in urothelial cancer. Study-wide context: The patients first took atezolizumab in 2014, receiving 1,200 mg intravenously every 3 weeks. Between 0 and 3 prior chemotherapy regimens had been given to patients. Each blood sample yielded a median of around 150,000 T cells.

Profiling relied on immunoSEQ multiplex PCR, and the TCRdb table lists in-frame clones only, not all of them. The sample records 80,000 to 95,000 clones, 75% to 90% being singletons. The sample's time point: peripheral blood 6 weeks after treatment start. V trimming: 2 bases; J trimming: 3 bases; junction bases outside the gene matches: 2. The CDR3 contains 15 residues. The germline V gene encodes CDR1 SGDLS and CDR2 YYNGEE. Source: PBMCs, taken around atezolizumab (anti-PD-L1) treatment. This receptor was obtained from a man in his 70s with urothelial cancer. The chain joins TRBV9 to TRBJ2-1, with 10 nucleotides matching TRBD2. In DNA form, the CDR3 reads TGTGCCAGCAGCGTTAGCGGGGGGATCTACAATGAGCAGTTCTTC. Its protein product is CASSVSGGIYNEQFF. The whole variable domain, filled in from reference TRBV9 and TRBJ2-1, reads DSGVTQTPKHLITATGQRVTLRCSPRSGDLSVYWYQQSLDQGLQFLIQYYNGEERAKGNILERFSAQQFPDLHSELNLSSLELGDSALYFCASSVSGGIYNEQFFGPGTRLTVL.